The 4 T cell receptor beta chains below all came from one sample that was sequenced in a study of T cell responses to AZD1222 COVID-19 vaccine. Libraries were prepared by immunoSEQ multiplex PCR; TCRdb keeps only in-frame clonotypes and omits some of them. In the table there are over 150,000 clones, roughly 92% of which are singletons. The source material was peripheral blood, sampled on day 0 of AZD1222 vaccination. The receptor set was obtained from an adult in good health.

The chain uses TRBV5-6 and TRBJ2-6; D call uncertain. V was cut by 2 bases and J by 4 bases, with 4 bases left in between. Germline loops: CDR1 SGHDT, CDR2 YYEEEE. This CDR3 region has 13 residues. The CDR3 nucleotides read TGTGCCAGCAGCTTTTCCGGGGCCAACGTCCTGACTTTC. Residues: CASSFSGANVLTF.

The chain recombines TRBV5-6 with TRBJ1-2; D might be TRBD1 (5 bases). Germline CDR1 reads SGHDT; CDR2 reads YYEEEE. V was clipped by 3 bases and J by 3 bases, with 18 bases between them. This CDR3 is 16 amino acids long. DNA of the CDR3: TGTGCCAGCAGCTGGGACTTGACGGGGCGACACTATGGCTACACCTTC. Its protein product is CASSWDLTGRHYGYTF.

V gene TRBV12-3 or TRBV12-4 combines with J gene TRBJ1-2, with 7 bases aligning to TRBD1. V was clipped by 5 bases and J by 3 bases; unmatched bases: 3. The CDR3 totals 13 residues. The CDR3 here is CASSPTGDYGYTF. The DNA of the CDR3 is TGTGCCAGCAGTCCAACAGGGGACTATGGCTACACCTTC.

The V and J genes are TRBV4-2 and TRBJ2-6, with D perhaps TRBD1 or TRBD2 (5 bases each). Germline V gene data show CDR1 as LGHNA and CDR2 as YNFKEQ. The CDR3 is made up of 16 amino acids. Trimming shortened V by 0 bases and J by 4 bases, and 10 bases separated the two germline ends. The CDR3 region is CASSQEAGTGANVLTF. CDR3 DNA: TGTGCCAGCAGCCAAGAGGCCGGGACCGGGGCCAACGTCCTGACTTTC.